This passage covers 3 T cell receptor beta chains from one sample sequenced in a study of identical twins. In TCRdb, the 5' RACE reads were re-called with MiXCR into one record per CDR3 protein. The data show 700,000 or so distinct CDR3 sequences, with over 20% seen just once and about 4.3% held by the top ten. In addition, the sample was reused for a study of T cells expressing NK-cell markers.

The sample was PBMCs. The receptors were gathered from a woman between 18 and 29 years old in good health.

The chain carries TRBV12-3 or TRBV12-4 and TRBJ2-4, with D perhaps given as TRBD1 or TRBD2 (6 bases each). The CDR3 consists of 15 residues. Trimming removed 3 bases at V and 9 bases at J, with 18 bases between. CDR3 loop: CASSLNWGAFGIQYF. The CDR3 coding sequence is TGTGCCAGCAGTTTGAACTGGGGGGCCTTCGGCATTCAGTACTTC.

The rearrangement uses TRBV5-1 and TRBJ2-2; a possible D gene is TRBD2 (5 bases). V lost 4 bases and J 6 bases, leaving 10 bases between the germline ends. The V gene's germline CDR1 is SGHRS and CDR2 YFSETQ. The CDR3 length is 13 residues. Here the CDR3 DNA reads TGCGCCAGCAGCGCTCAGGAGGCCGGGGAGCTGTTTTTT. Its protein product is CASSAQEAGELFF.

This clonotype showed up just a few times. The chain recombines TRBV7-2 with TRBJ2-4; 8 bases are a match to TRBD2. This CDR3 has 14 residues. Germline lookup yields CDR1 SGHTA and CDR2 FQGNSA. V trimming: 3 bases; J trimming: 8 bases; junction bases outside the gene matches: 6. CDR3 region: CASSFPGTSDIQYF. The CDR3 DNA sequence: TGTGCCAGCAGCTTTCCCGGGACTAGTGACATTCAGTACTTC.